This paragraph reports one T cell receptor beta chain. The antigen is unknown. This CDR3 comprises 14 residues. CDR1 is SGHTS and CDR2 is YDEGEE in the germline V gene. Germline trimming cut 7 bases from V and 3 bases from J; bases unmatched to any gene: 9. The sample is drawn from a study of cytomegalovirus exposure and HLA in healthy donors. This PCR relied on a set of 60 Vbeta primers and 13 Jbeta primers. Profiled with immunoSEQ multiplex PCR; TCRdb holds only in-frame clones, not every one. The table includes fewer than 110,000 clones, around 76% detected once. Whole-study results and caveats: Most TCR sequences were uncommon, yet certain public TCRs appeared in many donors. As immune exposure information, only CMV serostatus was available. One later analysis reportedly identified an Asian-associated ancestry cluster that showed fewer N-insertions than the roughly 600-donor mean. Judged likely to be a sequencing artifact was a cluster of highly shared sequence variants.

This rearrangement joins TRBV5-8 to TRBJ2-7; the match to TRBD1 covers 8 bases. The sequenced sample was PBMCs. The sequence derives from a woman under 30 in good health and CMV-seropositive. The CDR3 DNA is TGTGCCAGCCCGTCAGGCAGGGGGCTCTACGAGCAGTACTTC. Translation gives CASPSGRGLYEQYF. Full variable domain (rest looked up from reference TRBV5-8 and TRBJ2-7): EAGVTQSPTHLIKTRGQQATLRCSPISGHTSVYWYQQALGLGLQFLLWYDEGEERNRGNFPPRFSGRQFPNYSSELNVNALELEDSALYLCASPSGRGLYEQYFGPGTRLTVT.